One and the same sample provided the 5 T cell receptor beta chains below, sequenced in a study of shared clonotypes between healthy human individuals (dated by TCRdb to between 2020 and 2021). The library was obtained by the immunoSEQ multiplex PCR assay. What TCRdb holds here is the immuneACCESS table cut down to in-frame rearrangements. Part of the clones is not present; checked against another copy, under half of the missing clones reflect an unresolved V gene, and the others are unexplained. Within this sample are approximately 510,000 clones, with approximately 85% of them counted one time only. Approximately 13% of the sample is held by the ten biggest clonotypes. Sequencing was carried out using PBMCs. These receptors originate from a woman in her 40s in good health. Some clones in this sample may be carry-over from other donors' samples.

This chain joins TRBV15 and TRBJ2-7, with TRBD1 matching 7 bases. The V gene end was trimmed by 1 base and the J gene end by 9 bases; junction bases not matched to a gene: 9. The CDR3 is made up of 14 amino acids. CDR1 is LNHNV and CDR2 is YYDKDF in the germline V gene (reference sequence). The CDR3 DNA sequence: TGTGCCACCAGCAGAGCGAACACAGGGGCTGGGCAGTACTTC. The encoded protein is CATSRANTGAGQYF.

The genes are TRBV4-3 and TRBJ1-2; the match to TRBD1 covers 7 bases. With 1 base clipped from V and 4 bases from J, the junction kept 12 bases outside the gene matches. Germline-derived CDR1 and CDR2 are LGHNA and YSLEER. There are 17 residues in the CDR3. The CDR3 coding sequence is TGCGCCAGCAGCCAAGGTTTCGACAGGGCCCCCCTCTATGGCTACACCTTC. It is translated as CASSQGFDRAPLYGYTF.

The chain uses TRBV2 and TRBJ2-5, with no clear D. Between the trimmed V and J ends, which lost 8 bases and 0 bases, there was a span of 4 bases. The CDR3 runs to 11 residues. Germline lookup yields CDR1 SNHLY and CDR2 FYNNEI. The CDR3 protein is CASAYQETQYF. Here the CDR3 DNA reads TGTGCCAGCGCGTACCAAGAGACCCAGTACTTC.

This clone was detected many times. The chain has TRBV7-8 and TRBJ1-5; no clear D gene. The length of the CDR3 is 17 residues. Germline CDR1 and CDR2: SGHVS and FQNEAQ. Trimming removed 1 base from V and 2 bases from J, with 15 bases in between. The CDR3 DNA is TGTGCCAGCAGCTTAGATGCCGTGGGGAGGGGCAATCAGCCCCAGCATTTT. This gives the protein CASSLDAVGRGNQPQHF.

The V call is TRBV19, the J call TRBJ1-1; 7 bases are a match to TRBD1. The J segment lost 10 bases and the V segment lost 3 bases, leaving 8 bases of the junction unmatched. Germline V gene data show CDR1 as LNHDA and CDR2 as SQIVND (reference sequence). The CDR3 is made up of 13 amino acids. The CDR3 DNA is TGTGCCAGTAGTATTGACAGGGAATTCGGAGCTTTCTTT. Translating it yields CASSIDREFGAFF.